One sample yielded the 8 T cell receptor beta chains listed below, sequenced in a study of blood T cells in healthy people across ages. PCR was performed a second time for roughly 7 to 12 cycles using a sample-barcoded 5' primer and a J-beta primer mix. TCRdb itself ran the 5' RACE reads through MiXCR, one entry per CDR3 protein. The profile covers 750,000 to 1,000,000 distinct CDR3 sequences, with under 35% appearing a single time and roughly a tenth taken by the ten largest. The same specimen was also included in a second study, on T cells of mothers and their children.

The sequencing input was blood. The receptors come from a woman between 40 and 55 years old in good health.

This chain links TRBV7-9 with TRBJ1-4; the match to TRBD1 covers 8 bases. CDR1 SEHNR and CDR2 FQNEAQ come from the germline V gene (reference sequence). CDR3 length: 16 amino acids. J lost 5 bases, V lost 4 bases, and 9 bases had no gene match. CDR3 in DNA: TGTGCCAGCAGCTCTACCCGGGACAGGTCCAATGAAAAACTGTTTTTT. It translates to CASSSTRDRSNEKLFF.

The genes are TRBV7-3 and TRBJ2-5, with 7 bases fitting TRBD1. CDR1 is SGHTA, CDR2 FQGTGA, per germline. CDR3 length: 14 residues. Trimming cost V 5 bases and J 11 bases; bases outside gene matches: 14. CDR3 loop: CASSPTGLDNEQYF. In nucleotides, the CDR3 is TGTGCCAGCAGCCCGACAGGGTTGGACAATGAGCAGTACTTC. Full variable domain (remainder filled in from reference TRBV7-3 and TRBJ2-5): GAGVSQTPSNKVTEKGKYVELRCDPISGHTALYWYRQSLGQGPEFLIYFQGTGAADDSGLPNDRFFAVRPEGSVSTLKIQRTERGDSAVYLCASSPTGLDNEQYFGPGTRLLVL.

The rearrangement uses TRBV15 and TRBJ1-4, with a possible D match to TRBD1 (6 bases). The CDR3 sequence is 16 residues long. Germline CDR1 is LNHNV and CDR2 is YYDKDF (reference sequence). Between the trimmed V and J ends, which lost 1 base and 0 bases, there was a span of 9 bases. CDR3 in amino acids: CATSRVGGATNEKLFF. DNA of the CDR3: TGTGCCACCAGCAGAGTGGGGGGCGCAACTAATGAAAAACTGTTTTTT.

The chain links TRBV18 to TRBJ1-1, with D unresolved. Per the germline V gene, CDR1 is KGHSH and CDR2 is LQKENI. Trimming cost V 8 bases and J 0 bases, with 13 bases left between them. This CDR3 region has 14 residues. The CDR3 loop is CASPLEGLNTEAFF. In nucleotides, the CDR3 is TGTGCCAGCCCACTGGAAGGGCTGAACACTGAAGCTTTCTTT.

This clonotype appeared a few times. In DNA, the CDR3 is TGCGCCAGCAGCTTGGAGGGGCGAAGAGACACTGAAGCTTTCTTT. It encodes CASSLEGRRDTEAFF. The rearrangement uses TRBV5-1 and TRBJ1-1; tentatively, D is TRBD1 (5 bases). The germline V gene encodes CDR1 SGHRS and CDR2 YFSETQ. This CDR3 spans 15 amino acids. V was cut by 0 bases and J by 3 bases, with 12 bases left in between.

A note on this clonotype: A junction boundary mismatches the germline segment, possibly from a read error. The chain couples TRBV7-8 to TRBJ2-1; D is uncertain. Germline CDR1 and CDR2: SGHVS and FQNEAQ. This CDR3 is 12 amino acids long. CDR3 loop: CASTSPGNGQFF. In nucleotides, the CDR3 is TGTGCCAGCACCTCTCCGGGCAATGGGCAGTTCTTC. The complete variable domain, with remaining parts taken from reference TRBV7-8 and TRBJ2-1, reads GAGVSQSPRYKVAKRGQDVALRCDPISGHVSLFWYQQALGQGPEFLTYFQNEAQLDKSGLPSDRFFAERPEGSVSTLKIQRTQQEDSAVYLCASTSPGNGQFFGPGTRLTVL.

In its sample, this clonotype was seen once. At one boundary the junction diverges from the germline segment, which might be a read error. The rearrangement joins TRBV28 to TRBJ2-4; weak D call: TRBD2 (6 bases). The CDR3 is 16 amino acids. From germline, CDR1 is MDHEN and CDR2 SYDVKM. DNA for the CDR3: TGTACCAGCAGTCTTCTAAGCCTAGGACTAAAAAACATTCAGTACTTC. Translated, it gives CTSSLLSLGLKNIQYF.

The chain couples TRBV7-9 to TRBJ2-1; a possible D gene is TRBD1 (6 bases). The CDR3 is made up of 14 amino acids. The germline CDR1 and CDR2 sequences are SEHNR and FQNEAQ (reference sequence). V dropped 5 bases and J dropped 10 bases, with 18 bases sitting between them. CDR3 in amino acids: CASSQQQGSGEQFF. CDR3 bases: TGTGCCAGCAGCCAACAACAGGGATCAGGGGAGCAGTTCTTC.